These 10 T cell receptor beta chains were sequenced from one sample in a study of blood T cell repertoires in COVID-19. This table comes from immunoSEQ multiplex PCR, and its TCRdb copy is limited to in-frame clones, with some not included. The sample shows 230,000 or so clones, 88% of them seen only once. Input material: PBMCs or T cells enriched from blood (not recorded which). The source of these receptors is a woman younger than 45 who had recovered from COVID-19.

The rearrangement uses TRBV5-1 and TRBJ1-2; TRBD1 aligns across 7 bases. This CDR3 contains 15 residues. Germline V gene data show CDR1 as SGHRS and CDR2 as YFSETQ. V was clipped by 4 bases and J by 3 bases; unmatched bases: 9. CDR3 region: CASSRTSGTDYGYTF. Written as DNA, the CDR3 is TGCGCCAGCAGCCGCACTTCCGGGACAGACTATGGCTACACCTTC.

This sequence joins TRBV7-8 and TRBJ2-3, with 8 bases fitting TRBD2. There are 17 residues in the CDR3. V was clipped by 6 bases and J by 2 bases; unmatched bases: 13. CDR1 is SGHVS, CDR2 FQNEAQ, per germline. The CDR3 DNA reads TGTGCCAGCAGTAAGAAGGGGCGGGGGGCCGTCACAGATACGCAGTATTTT. It codes for CASSKKGRGAVTDTQYF.

The chain employs TRBV5-6 and TRBJ2-7, with D perhaps matching TRBD1 (6 bases). The germline V and J ends were trimmed by 4 bases and 2 bases, with 16 bases remaining between them. The CDR3 runs to 15 residues. Germline assignment: CDR1 SGHDT and CDR2 YYEEEE. For the CDR3, the DNA is TGTGCCAGCAGCCGGTTTCACCGGGACACCTACGAGCAGTACTTC. It encodes CASSRFHRDTYEQYF. Variable domain in full (rest from reference TRBV5-6 and TRBJ2-7): DAGVTQSPTHLIKTRGQQVTLRCSPKSGHDTVSWYQQALGQGPQFIFQYYEEEERQRGNFPDRFSGHQFPNYSSELNVNALLLGDSALYLCASSRFHRDTYEQYFGPGTRLTVT.

The chain links TRBV15 to TRBJ1-3; D gene ambiguous. The V and J ends lost 0 bases and 0 bases respectively, with 6 bases between them. This CDR3 has 15 residues. Per the germline V gene, CDR1 is LNHNV and CDR2 is YYDKDF (reference sequence). The CDR3 loop is CATSRDPGSGNTIYF. The CDR3 coding sequence is TGTGCCACCAGCAGAGATCCGGGCTCTGGAAACACCATATATTTT.

The rearrangement links TRBV5-6 to TRBJ2-3; the D is unclear. Between the trimmed V and J ends, which lost 1 base and 2 bases, there was a span of 11 bases. This CDR3 comprises 15 residues. Germline V lookup: CDR1 SGHDT, CDR2 YYEEEE. The CDR3 here is CASSLLQLYTDTQYF. CDR3 bases: TGTGCCAGCAGCTTGTTACAGCTCTACACAGATACGCAGTATTTT.

The chain recombines TRBV9 with TRBJ2-3, with 7 bases fitting TRBD2. The CDR3 covers 14 residues. V shed 4 bases, J shed 2 bases, and the junction held 4 bases outside the gene matches. Germline-derived CDR1 and CDR2 are SGDLS and YYNGEE. The CDR3 loop is CASSPRGVTDTQYF. CDR3 nucleotide sequence: TGTGCCAGCAGCCCCCGGGGGGTCACAGATACGCAGTATTTT.

The J gene is TRBJ1-2, the V gene TRBV19; possibly TRBD1 for D (6 bases). The CDR3 consists of 11 residues. The V gene lost 10 bases and the J gene lost 6 bases, with 12 bases spanning the gap. In germline, CDR1 is LNHDA, CDR2 SQIVND (reference sequence). CDR3 bases: TGTGCCACTACAGGGTCTCATGGCTACACCTTC. Protein sequence: CATTGSHGYTF.

The V gene is TRBV19, the J gene TRBJ1-1, with a tentative D call TRBD1 (6 bases). V dropped 6 bases and J dropped 3 bases, with 14 bases sitting between them. This CDR3 region has 14 residues. Germline V gives CDR1 LNHDA, CDR2 SQIVND (reference sequence). DNA of the CDR3: TGTGCCAGTAGGGGAGGGGGACGGGACACTGAAGCTTTCTTT. The encoded protein is CASRGGGRDTEAFF.

This chain joins TRBV14 and TRBJ2-7; D not resolved. Between the trimmed V and J ends, which lost 1 base and 5 bases, there was a span of 6 bases. The CDR3 extends over 12 amino acids. Germline V CDR1 and CDR2: SGHDN, FVKESK. The chain's CDR3 is CASSQVRNEQYF. CDR3 DNA: TGTGCCAGCAGCCAAGTTAGAAACGAGCAGTACTTC.

The gene calls are TRBV29-1 and TRBJ1-2, with 7 bases that match TRBD1. Looked up from germline, CDR1 is SQVTM and CDR2 is ANQGSEA. V lost 6 bases and J lost 4; bases outside the gene matches: 5. The CDR3 runs 12 residues. CDR3 nucleotides: TGCAGCGTCCACAGGGGTGGCTATGGCTACACCTTC. Protein product: CSVHRGGYGYTF.